These 10 T cell receptor beta chains originate from one sample sequenced in a study of CD8+ T cells in alopecia areata. Noted treatment: oral pan-JAK inhibitor, 5-10 mg twice daily. RNA, once extracted, was reverse transcribed into cDNA for use as the sequencing template. Generated by immunoSEQ multiplex PCR, the TCRdb table keeps only in-frame clones and is missing some. Of 130,000 or so clones in the sample, around 86% were seen once. This sample comprised CD8+ T cells sorted from blood, obtained at week 4, from a patient treated with tofacitinib. These TCRs come from a human donor with alopecia areata.

V usage is TRBV10-3 and J usage is TRBJ2-7; 11 bases agree with TRBD1. The CDR3 contains 13 residues. J was trimmed by 6 bases and V by 10 bases; bases with no gene match: 8. Looked up from germline, CDR1 is ENHRY and CDR2 is SYGVKD. In DNA, the CDR3 is TGTGCCACCGGACCGGGACAGGGGGGCGAGCAGTACTTC. It specifies CATGPGQGGEQYF.

As for this clone: Other DNA sequences from this sample encode an identical CDR3 as well. The chain employs TRBV27 and TRBJ2-1; D not certain. CDR1 is MNHEY and CDR2 is SMNVEV in the germline V gene (reference sequence). The V gene lost 3 bases and the J gene lost 4 bases, with 4 bases spanning the gap. This CDR3 contains 12 residues. DNA of the CDR3: TGTGCCAGCAGTTTGGGTTACAATGAGCAGTTCTTC. Translated, it gives CASSLGYNEQFF.

This clone was picked up a small number of times. In DNA form, the CDR3 reads TGTGCCAGCAGCTTTCAGGGAGTGACCTCCTACAATGAGCAGTTCTTC. As protein: CASSFQGVTSYNEQFF. V usage is TRBV11-2 and J usage is TRBJ2-1; D might be TRBD1 or TRBD2, each matching 5 bases. CDR1 SGHAT and CDR2 FQNNGV come from the germline V gene. V was pared by 3 bases and J by 0 bases, with 12 bases between. The CDR3 has 16 residues.

For this clone: Other DNA sequences in the same sample also yield this CDR3. The V gene is TRBV9, the J gene TRBJ2-1; 8 bases are shared with TRBD2. There are 15 residues in the CDR3. V was clipped by 4 bases and J by 2 bases; unmatched bases: 5. Looked up from germline, CDR1 is SGDLS and CDR2 is YYNGEE. For the CDR3, the DNA is TGTGCCAGCAGCCGAAGCGGGGGTCCCTACAATGAGCAGTTCTTC. Its translation is CASSRSGGPYNEQFF.

The chain employs TRBV7-9 and TRBJ2-3; TRBD2 agrees at 8 bases. Trimming cost V 4 bases and J 0 bases; bases outside gene matches: 9. The CDR3 extends over 17 amino acids. Per the germline V gene, CDR1 is SEHNR and CDR2 is FQNEAQ (reference sequence). CDR3 bases: TGTGCCAGCAGCTCCCCGACGGGAGGGGGGAGCACAGATACGCAGTATTTT. Its protein is CASSSPTGGGSTDTQYF.

This chain uses TRBV7-9 with TRBJ2-7, with 10 bases that match TRBD1. Germline V gene lookup returns CDR1 SEHNR and CDR2 FQNEAQ (reference sequence). The CDR3 is 15 residues long. J was trimmed by 3 bases and V by 5 bases; bases with no gene match: 7. In DNA, the CDR3 is TGTGCCAGCAGCCATCTTGGACAGGGGGACTACGAGCAGTACTTC. It yields the protein CASSHLGQGDYEQYF.

DNA of the CDR3: TGCGCCAGCAGAGAGGACGTTCAAGGGGCAGATACGCAGTATTTT. This translates into CASREDVQGADTQYF. The rearrangement uses TRBV4-1 and TRBJ2-3; D perhaps matches TRBD1 (5 bases). The CDR3 consists of 15 residues. Per germline, CDR1 MGHRA and CDR2 YSYEKL. Trimming stripped 6 bases from V and 4 bases from J, with 17 bases between.

This chain links TRBV6-1 with TRBJ2-2; no firm D call. In germline, CDR1 is MNHNS, CDR2 SASEGT. V was shortened by 2 bases and J by 0 bases, with 10 bases between the two germline ends. This CDR3 has 16 residues. The CDR3 protein is CASSEKRISNTGELFF. Here the CDR3 DNA reads TGTGCCAGCAGTGAAAAACGGATATCGAACACCGGGGAGCTGTTTTTT.

The rearrangement uses TRBV30 and TRBJ1-1; D is ambiguous. Germline V gene data show CDR1 as GTSNPN and CDR2 as SVGIG (reference sequence). The germline V and J ends were trimmed by 1 base and 5 bases, with 20 bases remaining between them. The CDR3 consists of 16 residues. The CDR3 bases are TGTGCCTGGAGTGGTCAACCGGACGCCCCGGGTACTGAAGCTTTCTTT. Translated, it gives CAWSGQPDAPGTEAFF.

This chain uses TRBV5-4 with TRBJ2-3; TRBD2 matches 10 bases. The CDR3 runs 17 residues. Unmatched junction bases numbered 9, after V lost 5 bases and J lost 0 bases. CDR1 is SGHNT, CDR2 YYREEE, per germline (reference sequence). The CDR3 DNA reads TGTGCCAGCAGACAGGGGACTAGCGAAGCCAGCACAGATACGCAGTATTTT. Protein: CASRQGTSEASTDTQYF.